This TCR beta chain was recovered during a study of blood T cell repertoires in COVID-19. Study information: In each case, the material was cDNA or gDNA derived from T cells, B-cell-depleted T cells, or PBMCs.

Using immunoSEQ multiplex PCR, the repertoire was profiled, and TCRdb retains in-frame clones only, with some absent. The data show about 380,000 clones, more than 75% seen once. The age range of participants was about 18 to 100 years, with residence in about two dozen US areas. After removal of 3 bases from V and 9 bases from J, the junction contained 11 bases not matched to a gene. In germline, CDR1 is MNHEY, CDR2 SVGAGI. CDR3 size: 16 residues. Sequenced material: PBMCs or T cells enriched from blood (not recorded which). This chain links TRBV6-5 with TRBJ1-6, with 7 nucleotides matching TRBD1. The TCR sequence derives from a woman aged 18-29 years who had recovered from COVID-19. CDR3 sequence reads: CASSYAGTAVGSPLHF. CDR3 in DNA: TGTGCCAGCAGTTATGCCGGGACAGCGGTGGGTTCACCCCTCCACTTT.